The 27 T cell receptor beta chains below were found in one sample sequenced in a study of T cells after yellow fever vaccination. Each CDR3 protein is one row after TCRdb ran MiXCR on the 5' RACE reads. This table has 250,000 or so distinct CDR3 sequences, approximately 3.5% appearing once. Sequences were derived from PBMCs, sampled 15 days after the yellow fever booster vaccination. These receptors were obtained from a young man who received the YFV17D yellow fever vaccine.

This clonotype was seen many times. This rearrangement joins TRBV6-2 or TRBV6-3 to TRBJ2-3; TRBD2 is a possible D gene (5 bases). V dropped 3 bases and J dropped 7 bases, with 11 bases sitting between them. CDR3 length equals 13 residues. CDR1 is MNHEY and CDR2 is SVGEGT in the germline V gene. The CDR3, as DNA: TGTGCCAGCAGTTATATCGAGACTAATACGCAGTATTTT. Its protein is CASSYIETNTQYF.

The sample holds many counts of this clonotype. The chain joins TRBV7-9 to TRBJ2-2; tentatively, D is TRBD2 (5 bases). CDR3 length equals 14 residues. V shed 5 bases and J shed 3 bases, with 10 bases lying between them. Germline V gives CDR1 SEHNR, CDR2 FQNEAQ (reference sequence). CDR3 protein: CASSAGVYTGELFF. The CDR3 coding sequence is TGTGCCAGCAGCGCGGGTGTTTACACCGGGGAGCTGTTTTTT.

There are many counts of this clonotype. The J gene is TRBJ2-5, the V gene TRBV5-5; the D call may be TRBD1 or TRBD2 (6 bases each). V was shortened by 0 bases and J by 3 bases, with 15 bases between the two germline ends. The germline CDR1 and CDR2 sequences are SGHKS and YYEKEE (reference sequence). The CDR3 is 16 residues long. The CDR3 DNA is TGTGCCAGCAGCTTGGAAGGATGGGGGGCGGAAGAGACCCAGTACTTC. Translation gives CASSLEGWGAEETQYF.

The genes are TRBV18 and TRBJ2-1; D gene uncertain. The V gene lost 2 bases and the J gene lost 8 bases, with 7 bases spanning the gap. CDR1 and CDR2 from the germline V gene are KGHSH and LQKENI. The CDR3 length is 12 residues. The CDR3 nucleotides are TGTGCCAGCTCACCATTAGTCGATGAGCAGTTCTTC. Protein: CASSPLVDEQFF.

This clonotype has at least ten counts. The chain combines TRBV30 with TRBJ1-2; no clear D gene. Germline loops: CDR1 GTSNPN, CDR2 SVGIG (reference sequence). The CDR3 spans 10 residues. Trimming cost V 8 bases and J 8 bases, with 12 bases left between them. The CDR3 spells CAALEPGYTF. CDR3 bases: TGTGCCGCCCTCGAACCCGGCTACACCTTC.

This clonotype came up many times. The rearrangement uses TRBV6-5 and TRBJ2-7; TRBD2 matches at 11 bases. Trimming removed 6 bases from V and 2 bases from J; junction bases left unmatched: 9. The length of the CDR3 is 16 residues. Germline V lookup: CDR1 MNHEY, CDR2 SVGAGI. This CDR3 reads CASRKPLAGGTYEQYV. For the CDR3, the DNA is TGTGCCAGCAGGAAGCCCTTAGCGGGGGGGACCTACGAGCAGTACGTC.

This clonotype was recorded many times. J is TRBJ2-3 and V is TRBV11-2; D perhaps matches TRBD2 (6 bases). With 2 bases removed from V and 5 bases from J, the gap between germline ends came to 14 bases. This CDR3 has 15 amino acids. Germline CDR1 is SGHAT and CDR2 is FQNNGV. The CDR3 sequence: CASSLWGSAGDTQYF. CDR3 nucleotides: TGTGCCAGCAGCTTATGGGGTTCAGCGGGAGATACGCAGTATTTT.

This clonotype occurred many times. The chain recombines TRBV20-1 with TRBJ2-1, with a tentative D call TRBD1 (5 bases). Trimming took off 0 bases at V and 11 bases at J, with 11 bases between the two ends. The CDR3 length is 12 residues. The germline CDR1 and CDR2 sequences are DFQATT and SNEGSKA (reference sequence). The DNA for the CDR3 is TGCAGTGCTAGAGATCCAGGGATACAGCAGTTCTTC. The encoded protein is CSARDPGIQQFF.

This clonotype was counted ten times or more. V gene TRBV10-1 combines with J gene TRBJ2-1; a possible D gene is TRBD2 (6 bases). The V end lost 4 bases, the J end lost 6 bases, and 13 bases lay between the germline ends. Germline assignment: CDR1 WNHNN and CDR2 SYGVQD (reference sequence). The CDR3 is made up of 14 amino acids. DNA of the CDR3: TGCGCCAGCAGTGGGGGTCTAGCGACCAATGAGCAGTTCTTC. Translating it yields CASSGGLATNEQFF.

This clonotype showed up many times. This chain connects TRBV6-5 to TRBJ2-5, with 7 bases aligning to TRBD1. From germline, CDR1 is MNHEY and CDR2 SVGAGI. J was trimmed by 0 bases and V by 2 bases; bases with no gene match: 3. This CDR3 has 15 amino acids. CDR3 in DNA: TGTGCCAGCAGTTACGAGACAGGGTACCAAGAGACCCAGTACTTC. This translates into CASSYETGYQETQYF.

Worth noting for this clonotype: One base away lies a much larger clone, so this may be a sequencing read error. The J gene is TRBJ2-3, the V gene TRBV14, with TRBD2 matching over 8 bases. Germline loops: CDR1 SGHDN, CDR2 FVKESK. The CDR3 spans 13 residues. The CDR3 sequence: CASQSGGTDRQYF. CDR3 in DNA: TGTGCCAGCCAAAGCGGGGGCACAGATAGGCAGTATTTT.

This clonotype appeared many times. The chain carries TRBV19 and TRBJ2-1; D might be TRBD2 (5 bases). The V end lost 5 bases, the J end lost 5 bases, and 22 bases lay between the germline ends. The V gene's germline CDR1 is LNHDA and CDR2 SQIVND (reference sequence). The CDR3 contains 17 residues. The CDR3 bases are TGTGCCAGTAGTCCGAGCCCCGGCGGGTTAAGGCACAATGAGCAGTTCTTC. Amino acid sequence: CASSPSPGGLRHNEQFF.

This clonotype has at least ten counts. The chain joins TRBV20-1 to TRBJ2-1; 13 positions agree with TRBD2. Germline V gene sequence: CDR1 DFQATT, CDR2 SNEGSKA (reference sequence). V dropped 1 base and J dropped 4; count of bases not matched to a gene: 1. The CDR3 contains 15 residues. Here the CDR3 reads CSARGTSGGYNEQFF. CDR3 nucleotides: TGCAGTGCTAGAGGGACTAGCGGGGGATACAATGAGCAGTTCTTC.

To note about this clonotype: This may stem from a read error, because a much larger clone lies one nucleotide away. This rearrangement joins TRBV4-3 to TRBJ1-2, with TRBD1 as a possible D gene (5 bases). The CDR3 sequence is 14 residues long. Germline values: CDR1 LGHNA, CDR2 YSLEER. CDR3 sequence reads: CASGQDDSTYGYTF. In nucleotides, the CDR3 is TGCGCCAGCGGCCAGGACGACAGCACCTATGGCTACACCTTC.

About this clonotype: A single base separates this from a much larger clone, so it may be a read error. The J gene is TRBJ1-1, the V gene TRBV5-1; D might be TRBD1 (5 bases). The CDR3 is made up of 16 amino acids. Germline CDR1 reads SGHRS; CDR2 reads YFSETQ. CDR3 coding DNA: TGCGCCAGCAGCTTGGGGGGACCGGATTTGGGGTCTGAAGCTCTCTTT. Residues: CASSLGGPDLGSEALF.

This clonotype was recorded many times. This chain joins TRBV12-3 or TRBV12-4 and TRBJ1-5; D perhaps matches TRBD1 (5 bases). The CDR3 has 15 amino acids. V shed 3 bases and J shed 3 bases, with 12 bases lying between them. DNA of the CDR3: TGTGCCAGCAGTTTCAGCAGGGTCCTCAATCAGCCCCAGCATTTT. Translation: CASSFSRVLNQPQHF.

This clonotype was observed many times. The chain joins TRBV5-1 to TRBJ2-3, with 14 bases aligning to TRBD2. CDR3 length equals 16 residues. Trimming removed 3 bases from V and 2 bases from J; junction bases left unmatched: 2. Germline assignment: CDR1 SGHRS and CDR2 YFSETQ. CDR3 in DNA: TGCGCCAGCAGCTCGGGACTAGCGGGGGTCACAGATACGCAGTATTTT. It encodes CASSSGLAGVTDTQYF.

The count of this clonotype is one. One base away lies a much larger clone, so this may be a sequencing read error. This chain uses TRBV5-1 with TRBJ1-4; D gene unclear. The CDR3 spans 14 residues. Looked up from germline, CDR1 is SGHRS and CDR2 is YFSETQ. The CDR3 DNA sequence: TGCGCCAGCAGCCTAGGACTGCTTTGGGAAAAACTGATTTTT. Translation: CASSLGLLWEKLIF.

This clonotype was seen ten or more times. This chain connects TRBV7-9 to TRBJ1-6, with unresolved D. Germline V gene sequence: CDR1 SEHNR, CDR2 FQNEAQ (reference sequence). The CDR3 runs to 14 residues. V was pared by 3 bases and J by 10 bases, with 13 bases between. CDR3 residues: CASSFGVPWSPLHF. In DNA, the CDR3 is TGTGCCAGCAGCTTTGGGGTGCCGTGGTCACCCCTCCACTTT.

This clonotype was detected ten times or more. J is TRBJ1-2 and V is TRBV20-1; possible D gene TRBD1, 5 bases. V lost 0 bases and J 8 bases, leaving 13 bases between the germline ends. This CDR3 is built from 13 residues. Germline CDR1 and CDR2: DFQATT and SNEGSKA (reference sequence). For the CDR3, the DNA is TGCAGTGCTAGAGACACTACTAGGGGCGGCTACACCTTC. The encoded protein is CSARDTTRGGYTF.

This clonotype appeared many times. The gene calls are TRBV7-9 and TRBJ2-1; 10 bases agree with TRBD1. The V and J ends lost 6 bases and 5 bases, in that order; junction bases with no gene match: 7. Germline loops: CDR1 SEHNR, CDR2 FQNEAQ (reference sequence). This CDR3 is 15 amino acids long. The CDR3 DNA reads TGTGCCAGCAGTTGGACAGGGGGTACCAACAATGAGCAGTTCTTC. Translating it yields CASSWTGGTNNEQFF.

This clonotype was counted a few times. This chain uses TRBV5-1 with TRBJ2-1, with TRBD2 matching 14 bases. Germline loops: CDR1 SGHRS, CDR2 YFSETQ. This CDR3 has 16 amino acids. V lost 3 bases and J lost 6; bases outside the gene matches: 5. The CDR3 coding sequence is TGCGCCAGCAGCTCTATGACTAGCGGGGGGGCCAATGAGCAGTTCTTC. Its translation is CASSSMTSGGANEQFF.

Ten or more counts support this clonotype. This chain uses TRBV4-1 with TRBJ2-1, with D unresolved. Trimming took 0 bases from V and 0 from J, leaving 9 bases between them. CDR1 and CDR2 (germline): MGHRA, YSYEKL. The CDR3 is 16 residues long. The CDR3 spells CASSQDQLGSYNEQFF. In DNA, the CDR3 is TGCGCCAGCAGCCAAGATCAGCTTGGCTCCTACAATGAGCAGTTCTTC.

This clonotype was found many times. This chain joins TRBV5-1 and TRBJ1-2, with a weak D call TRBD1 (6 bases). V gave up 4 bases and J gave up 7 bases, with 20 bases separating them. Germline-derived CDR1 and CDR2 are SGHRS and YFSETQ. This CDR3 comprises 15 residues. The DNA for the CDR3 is TGCGCCAGCAGCCCCTCCAACAGGGCAGAAAGTGGCTACACCTTC. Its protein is CASSPSNRAESGYTF.

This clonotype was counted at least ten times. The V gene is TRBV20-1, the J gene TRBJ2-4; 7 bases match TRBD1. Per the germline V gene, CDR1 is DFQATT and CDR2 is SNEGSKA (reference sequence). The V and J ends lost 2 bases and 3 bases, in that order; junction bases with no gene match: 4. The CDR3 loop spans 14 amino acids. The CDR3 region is CSARYRGDKNIQYF. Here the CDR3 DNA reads TGCAGTGCTAGATACAGGGGCGACAAAAACATTCAGTACTTC.

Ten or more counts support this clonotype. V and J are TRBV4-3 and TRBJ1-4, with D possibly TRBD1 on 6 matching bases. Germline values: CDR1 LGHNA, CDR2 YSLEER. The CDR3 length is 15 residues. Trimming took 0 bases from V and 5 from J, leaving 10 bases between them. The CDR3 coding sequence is TGCGCCAGCAGCCAAGATCGGCAGGGGAATGAAAAACTGTTTTTT. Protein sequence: CASSQDRQGNEKLFF.

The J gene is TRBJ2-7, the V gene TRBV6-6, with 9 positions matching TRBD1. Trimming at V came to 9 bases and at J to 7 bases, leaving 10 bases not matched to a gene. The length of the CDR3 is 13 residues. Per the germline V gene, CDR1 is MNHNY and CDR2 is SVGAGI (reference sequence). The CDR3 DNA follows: TGTGCCAGTTCTGGACAGGGGTTTAGGGAGCAGTACGTC. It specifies CASSGQGFREQYV.